This TCR beta chain emerged from a study of spatial heterogeneity in lung cancer. The CDR3 extends over 17 amino acids. Trimming removed 6 bases from V and 2 bases from J, with 20 bases in between. Germline V gives CDR1 MNHEY, CDR2 SMNVEV (reference sequence). TCRdb reprocessed the 5' RACE reads via MiXCR and lists one record per CDR3 protein. The sample holds about 120,000 distinct CDR3 sequences, 9% to 15% seen once. As for time point: blood at routine non-recurrence follow-up after resection. TCRs were sequenced from unsorted whole RNA of tumor, nontumor lung or PBMC. The sequenced sample was PBMCs, obtained at follow-up. The V gene is TRBV27, the J gene TRBJ1-5; D might be TRBD1 (6 bases). The receptor was derived from a male donor with early-stage non-small cell lung cancer. The CDR3 protein is CASREDSFQEGNQPQHF. The DNA of the CDR3 is TGTGCCAGCAGAGAGGACAGCTTCCAGGAGGGCAATCAGCCCCAGCATTTT.